Presented here are 4 T cell receptor beta chains from one specimen sequenced in a study of neurological immune-mediated disorders. Time point given: longitudinal time-point 2. One entry per CDR3 protein, called by TCRdb with MiXCR from the 5' RACE reads. In the table there are 65,000 to 85,000 distinct CDR3 sequences, approximately 5.8% of which are singletons. The specimen sequenced was PBMCs. These receptors came from a woman aged 55-70 years with multiple sclerosis.

This clonotype was observed at least ten times. The chain is built from TRBV25-1 and TRBJ2-6, with a possible D match to TRBD2 (6 bases). Germline V gene data show CDR1 as MGHDK and CDR2 as SYGVNS. The CDR3 is made up of 19 amino acids. V lost 4 bases to trimming and J lost 0 bases, with 19 bases between them. CDR3 sequence reads: CASSGLYGGLPSGANVLTF. DNA of the CDR3: TGTGCCAGCAGTGGGCTCTACGGGGGTCTCCCCTCTGGGGCCAACGTCCTGACTTTC.

This clonotype was picked up many times. This rearrangement joins TRBV5-1 to TRBJ1-6; D is uncertain. The CDR3 runs to 16 residues. The V gene's germline CDR1 is SGHRS and CDR2 YFSETQ. V gave up 0 bases and J gave up 0 bases, with 7 bases separating them. CDR3 DNA: TGCGCCAGCAGCTTGGTGGTGAGCTCCTATAATTCACCCCTCCACTTT. Its translation is CASSLVVSSYNSPLHF.

This clonotype has at least ten counts. The gene calls are TRBV5-1 and TRBJ2-1; D is possibly TRBD1 (5 bases). V was shortened by 2 bases and J by 4 bases, with 10 bases between the two germline ends. CDR1 is SGHRS, CDR2 YFSETQ, per germline. The CDR3 spans 14 residues. The CDR3 DNA reads TGCGCCAGCAGCTTAGGGGCCGGATACAATGAGCAGTTCTTC. Translation gives CASSLGAGYNEQFF.

This clonotype was recorded many times. The rearrangement uses TRBV20-1 and TRBJ1-2, with TRBD1 identical over 10 bases. The CDR3 length is 13 residues. The V segment lost 2 bases and the J segment 4 bases; nucleotides outside the gene matches: 1. Per the germline V gene, CDR1 is DFQATT and CDR2 is SNEGSKA (reference sequence). In DNA, the CDR3 is TGCAGTGCTAGATGGGACAGGGGCTATGGCTACACCTTC. Its translation: CSARWDRGYGYTF.